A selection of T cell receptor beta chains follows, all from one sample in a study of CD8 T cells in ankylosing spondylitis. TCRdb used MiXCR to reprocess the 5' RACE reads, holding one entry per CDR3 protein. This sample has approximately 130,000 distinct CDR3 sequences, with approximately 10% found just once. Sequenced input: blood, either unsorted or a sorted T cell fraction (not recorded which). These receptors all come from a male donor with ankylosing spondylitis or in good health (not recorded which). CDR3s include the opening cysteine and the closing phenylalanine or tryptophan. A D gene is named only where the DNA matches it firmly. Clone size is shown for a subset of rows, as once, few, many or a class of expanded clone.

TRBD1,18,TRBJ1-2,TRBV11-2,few,CASSPLGGDRLTNYGYTF,TGTGCCAGCAGCCCACTGGGAGGGGACAGGCTAACGAACTATGGCTACACCTTC
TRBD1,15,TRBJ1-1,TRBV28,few,CASRSSTGKNTEAFF,TGTGCCAGCAGATCCTCGACAGGGAAGAACACTGAAGCTTTCTTT
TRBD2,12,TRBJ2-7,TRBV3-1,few,CASSQTSVEQYF,TGTGCCAGCAGCCAAACTAGCGTCGAGCAGTACTTC
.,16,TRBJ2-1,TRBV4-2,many,CASSQDSGAPYNEQFF,TGTGCCAGCAGCCAAGATTCGGGGGCGCCGTATAATGAGCAGTTCTTC
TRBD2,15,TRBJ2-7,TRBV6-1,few,CASSPPSGGSYEQYF,TGTGCCAGCAGCCCCCCTAGCGGTGGCTCCTACGAGCAGTACTTC
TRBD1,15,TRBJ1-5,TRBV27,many,CASGQRQGGNQPQHF,TGTGCCAGCGGCCAGAGACAGGGAGGGAATCAGCCCCAGCATTTT
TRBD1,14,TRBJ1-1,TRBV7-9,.,CASSLEGGGTEAFF,TGTGCCAGCAGCTTAGAAGGGGGCGGCACTGAAGCTTTCTTT
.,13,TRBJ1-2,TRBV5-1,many,CASSSGTTDGYTF,TGCGCCAGCAGCTCCGGGACTACGGATGGCTACACCTTC
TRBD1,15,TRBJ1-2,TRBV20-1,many,CSARDLGQGISGYTF,TGCAGTGCTAGAGATCTTGGACAGGGTATATCGGGCTACACCTTC
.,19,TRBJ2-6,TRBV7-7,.,CASTLGWSGVFGGANVLTF,TGTGCCAGCACCTTAGGGTGGTCAGGGGTATTCGGTGGGGCCAACGTCCTGACTTTC
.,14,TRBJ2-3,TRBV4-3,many,CASSQDPGTDTQYF,TGCGCCAGCAGCCAAGATCCGGGCACAGATACGCAGTATTTT
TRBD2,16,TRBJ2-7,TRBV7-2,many,CASSYSTSGSSYEQYF,TGTGCCAGCAGCTACTCCACTAGCGGGAGCTCCTACGAGCAGTACTTC
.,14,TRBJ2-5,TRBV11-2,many,CASSFEPQDKTQYF,TGTGCCAGCAGCTTTGAACCCCAGGATAAGACCCAGTACTTC
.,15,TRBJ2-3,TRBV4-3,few,CASSPWTGGEDTQYF,TGCGCCAGCAGCCCTTGGACAGGAGGGGAAGATACGCAGTATTTT
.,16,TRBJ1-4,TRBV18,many,CASSPQGLATNEKLFF,TGTGCCAGCTCACCGCAGGGCCTTGCAACTAATGAAAAACTGTTTTTT
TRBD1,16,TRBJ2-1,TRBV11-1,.,CASSGGTGGGYNEQFF,TGTGCCAGCAGCGGCGGGACAGGGGGAGGATACAATGAGCAGTTCTTC
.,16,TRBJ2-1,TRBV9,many,CASSPEWGFVNNEQFF,TGTGCCAGCAGCCCCGAATGGGGGTTTGTGAACAATGAGCAGTTCTTC
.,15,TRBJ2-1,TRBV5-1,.,CASSPLSPFDNEQFF,TGCGCCAGCAGCCCCCTTTCTCCCTTCGACAATGAGCAGTTCTTC
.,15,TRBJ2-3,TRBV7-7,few,CASSLGPGSTDTQYF,TGTGCCAGCAGCTTAGGTCCGGGAAGCACAGATACGCAGTATTTT
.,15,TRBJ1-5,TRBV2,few,CASSGGGVGNQPQHF,TGTGCCAGCAGTGGTGGGGGGGTTGGCAATCAGCCCCAGCATTTT